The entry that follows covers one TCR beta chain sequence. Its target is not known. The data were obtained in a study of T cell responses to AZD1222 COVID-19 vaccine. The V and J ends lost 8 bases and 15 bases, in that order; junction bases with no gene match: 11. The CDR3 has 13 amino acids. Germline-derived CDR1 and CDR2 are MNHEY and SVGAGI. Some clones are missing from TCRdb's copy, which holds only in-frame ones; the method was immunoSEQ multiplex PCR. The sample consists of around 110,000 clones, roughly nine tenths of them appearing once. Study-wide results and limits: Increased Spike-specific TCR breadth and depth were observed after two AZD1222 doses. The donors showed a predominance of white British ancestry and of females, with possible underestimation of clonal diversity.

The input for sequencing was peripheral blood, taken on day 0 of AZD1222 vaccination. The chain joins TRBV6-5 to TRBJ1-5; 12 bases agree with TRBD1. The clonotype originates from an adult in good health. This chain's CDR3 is CASRGQGARTWHF. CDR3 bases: TGTGCCAGCCGGGGACAGGGGGCGCGTACCTGGCATTTT.